The entry that follows covers one TCR beta chain sequence. It has no known antigen specificity. Base quality data are lacking; no much larger clone is found one base away. Collaborating institutions collected whole blood in K2EDTA tubes following their own protocols. Collaborator samples were shipped for TCRbeta analysis as frozen whole blood, isolated PBMCs, or DNA extracted from either sample type. The immunoSEQ Assay, a bias-controlled multiplex PCR, was used to amplify TCRbeta CDR3 regions from genomic DNA. In the original analysis: The number of nucleated cells in each sample was estimated by amplification of reference gene primers within the assay. To quantify the absolute abundance of each unique TCRbeta CDR3 rearrangement, sequence reads were collapsed and filtered. For each sample, productive Simpson clonality was calculated by taking the square root of Simpson's diversity index across productive rearrangements. TCRdb re-hosts the immuneACCESS table, in-frame sequences only. Its copies lack some clones; in the studies checked, an unresolved V gene accounts for under half of them, and the cause for the rest is not known. V and J calls and clone size come straight from that table; D and trimming were deduced from the DNA. The table for this sample lists 95,000 to 150,000 clones; just under 80% of them were counted only once. The top ten hold 20% to 25% of the sample.

V is cut back by 5 bases and J by 3 bases, with 5 bases in the junction unmatched. The CDR3 measures 16 amino acids from cysteine to phenylalanine. Just the 48-base CDR3 DNA is kept, in frame starting at base 1. Per the germline V gene, SGHTA is the CDR1 and FQGTGA is the CDR2. This sample stems from a study of blood T cell repertoires in COVID-19 (dated by TCRdb to 2019 to 2021). About the investigation overall: Samples from collaborators originated in the United States, Italy and Spain and spanned both the acute and convalescent phases of COVID-19. The prospective study material was composed of cDNA or gDNA derived from T cells, B-cell-depleted T cells, or PBMCs. Subjects who had been exposed to COVID-19, were actively infected with it, or had recovered from it provided the deeply sampled blood TCRbeta repertoires that made up the dataset. The repertoires were made available in a free public database intended to serve as a resource for research on the immune response to SARS-CoV-2. Samples were obtained from the ongoing ImmuneRACE study (first 160 participants) and from about 1,300 subjects provided by 6 global collaborators. Sample metadata almost always included a de-identified subject ID, COVID-19 status, age in years and sex. Where available, HLA class I and class II types were taken from metadata supplied by the sample provider and were not determined by assay-based typing. Paper-wide results and their limitations: The amount of clinical and demographic metadata varied by source and participant and was provided uncurated.

Sample: peripheral blood. The sequence joins TRBV7-3 to TRBJ2-1, and 12 junctional nucleotides match TRBD2. The TCR sequence derives from a human donor in a cohort sampled during active COVID-19. CDR3 region: CASSTTSGGIYNEQFF. The nucleotide sequence is given as TGTGCCAGCAGCACAACTAGCGGGGGGATCTACAATGAGCAGTTCTTC.